This TCR beta chain was sequenced during a study of T-cell memory formation after mild COVID-19. This clonotype was picked up a small number of times. TCRdb used MiXCR to reprocess the 5' RACE reads, holding one entry per CDR3 protein. Of roughly 200,000 distinct CDR3 sequences in the sample, around 15% are singletons; the top ten hold about 2%. Trimming took off 0 bases at V and 7 bases at J, with 16 bases between the two ends. The CDR3 totals 16 residues. Sequenced sample: PBMCs or a T cell subset sorted from them (not recorded which). This receptor was obtained from an adult woman who had mild COVID-19 (a few samples of this study predate the infection). Cell type and time point are not known. This chain links TRBV12-3 or TRBV12-4 with TRBJ2-1; TRBD1 might be the D (5 bases). CDR3 in amino acids: CASSLASQAGLNEQFF. In DNA form, the CDR3 reads TGTGCCAGCAGTTTAGCCTCCCAGGCAGGGTTAAATGAGCAGTTCTTC.